This record concerns one T cell receptor (beta chain) sequence. No antigen is known for it. These data come from a study of cytomegalovirus exposure and HLA in healthy donors. Notes on the study in general: HLA allele associations emerged for around 15,000 TCR beta sequences in a later analysis, at 0.05 false discovery rate.

Trimming cost V 0 bases and J 3 bases, with 14 bases left between them. In germline, CDR1 is SEHNR, CDR2 FQNEAQ (reference sequence). This CDR3 is 16 amino acids long. Amplification used 60 Vbeta primers and 13 Jbeta primers. Here immunoSEQ multiplex PCR was the method, and the copy in TCRdb shows in-frame clones only, minus some. This table has fewer than 70,000 clones, around 73% appearing once. V gene TRBV7-9 combines with J gene TRBJ1-2; the D is unclear. The sequence was obtained from a man between 45 and 60 years old in good health and CMV-seronegative. The sample comprised PBMCs. In nucleotides, the CDR3 is TGTGCCAGCAGCTTAGCGAGGGCAGGATCGTACTATGGCTACACCTTC. Translating gives CASSLARAGSYYGYTF.